This section outlines one TCR beta chain sequence together with its context. Its antigen remains unknown. From RNA transcripts, TCR beta CDR3 regions were amplified. HTBI primers were employed in a first-round RT-PCR of the TCR CDR3. MiXCR was run by TCRdb on the multiplex PCR reads, yielding one entry per CDR3 protein. The data contain roughly 380,000 distinct CDR3 sequences, under 20% of them singletons. This specimen comes from a study of T cells in Graves' hyperthyroidism and ophthalmopathy. Hyperthyroidism of Graves' type that showed no ophthalmopathy progression within 18 months was stable. Diagnoses were made from clinical symptoms, serum measures (thyroxine and TRAb), thyroid ultrasound and orbital computed tomography. Study results and limitations: Before onset, ophthalmopathy was predicted by the model a median 6.5 months earlier.

V lost 6 bases, J lost 0 bases, and 8 bases lay in between. This CDR3 is built from 14 residues. The TCR originated in a woman between 18 and 30 years old with Graves' hyperthyroidism. Sample: blood. The V call is TRBV12-3 or TRBV12-4, the J call TRBJ2-2, with D unresolved. This CDR3 is CASSHNTNTGELFF. The DNA of the CDR3 is TGTGCCAGCAGCCACAACACGAACACCGGGGAGCTGTTTTTT.